The 20 T cell receptor beta chains in this list originate from one sample, sequenced in a study of blood T cell repertoires in COVID-19. The assay was immunoSEQ multiplex PCR, and TCRdb's table has in-frame clones only and misses some. The sample yields about 240,000 clones, around 87% seen once. The sequenced sample consisted of peripheral blood. These TCRs come from a man in his 60s who had recovered from COVID-19.

This rearrangement joins TRBV5-6 to TRBJ1-1, with TRBD1 matching 11 bases. CDR1 and CDR2 (germline): SGHDT, YYEEEE. V trimming: 4 bases; J trimming: 4 bases; junction bases outside the gene matches: 9. The CDR3 is 16 amino acids. CDR3 region: CASSLTTGQGGTEAFF. The CDR3 DNA sequence: TGTGCCAGCAGCCTAACGACGGGACAGGGGGGCACTGAAGCTTTCTTT.

This chain joins TRBV7-9 and TRBJ1-1; D perhaps matches TRBD1 (5 bases). CDR3 length: 16 amino acids. V lost 6 bases and J lost 3, with 20 bases in between. CDR1 is SEHNR, CDR2 FQNEAQ, per germline (reference sequence). CDR3 sequence: CASRSTRAGRDTEAFF. The CDR3, as DNA: TGTGCCAGCAGATCTACGCGGGCAGGGAGGGACACTGAAGCTTTCTTT. Looking up the rest from reference TRBV7-9 and TRBJ1-1 gives the full variable domain: DTGVSQNPRHKITKRGQNVTFRCDPISEHNRLYWYRQTLGQGPEFLTYFQNEAQLEKSRLLSDRFSAERPKGSFSTLEIQRTEQGDSAMYLCASRSTRAGRDTEAFFGQGTRLTVV.

This clone was seen a few times. The chain has TRBV19 and TRBJ2-7; D might be TRBD1 (6 bases). CDR3 length: 14 residues. Germline CDR1 reads LNHDA; CDR2 reads SQIVND (reference sequence). The ends were cut back, 7 bases at V and 2 bases at J, with 15 bases in the middle. This chain's CDR3 is CASTRAGEPYEQYF. The CDR3 DNA reads TGTGCCAGTACCCGGGCAGGGGAGCCCTACGAGCAGTACTTC. Using reference TRBV19 and TRBJ2-7 for the parts outside the CDR3, the full variable domain is DGGITQSPKYLFRKEGQNVTLSCEQNLNHDAMYWYRQDPGQGLRLIYYSQIVNDFQKGDIAEGYSVSREKKESFPLTVTSAQKNPTAFYLCASTRAGEPYEQYFGPGTRLTVT.

In its sample, this clone was seen a few times. The rearrangement joins TRBV4-2 to TRBJ2-7; 7 bases align to TRBD1. With V trimmed by 0 bases and J by 9 bases, 8 bases remained unmatched. This CDR3 is built from 14 residues. Germline CDR1 is LGHNA and CDR2 is YNFKEQ. The CDR3 DNA is TGTGCCAGCAGCCAAGATGTGAGGGGGCGTGGGCAGTACTTC. It specifies CASSQDVRGRGQYF.

This chain links TRBV3-1 (or the pseudogene TRBV3-2) with TRBJ2-7; 12 bases match TRBD1. Germline V gives CDR1 LGHDT, CDR2 YNNKEL (reference sequence). The V gene end was trimmed by 7 bases and the J gene end by 7 bases; junction bases not matched to a gene: 11. The CDR3 spans 15 residues. The CDR3 DNA reads as TGTGCCAGCACCCGGGGGGGACAGGGGGCCGGGGAGCAGTACTTC. It is translated as CASTRGGQGAGEQYF.

A few counts support this clone. The rearrangement uses TRBV6-5 and TRBJ1-2; a possible D gene is TRBD1 (6 bases). The CDR3 contains 15 residues. Trimming removed 0 bases at V and 0 bases at J, with 8 bases between. The germline V gene encodes CDR1 MNHEY and CDR2 SVGAGI. The CDR3 region has the DNA TGTGCCAGCAGTTACTCGGACAGAGCTAACTATGGCTACACCTTC. It encodes CASSYSDRANYGYTF.

The V gene is TRBV15, the J gene TRBJ2-3, with 11 bases matching TRBD1. The CDR3 length is 19 residues. Per the germline V gene, CDR1 is LNHNV and CDR2 is YYDKDF (reference sequence). V shed 3 bases and J 4 bases; nucleotides not matched to a gene: 15. CDR3: CATSSIPGQGDQGPDTQYF. CDR3 nucleotide sequence: TGTGCCACCAGCAGCATACCGGGACAGGGGGACCAGGGGCCAGATACGCAGTATTTT.

V gene TRBV5-5 combines with J gene TRBJ1-2; D is unclear. The CDR3 is made up of 15 amino acids. Germline V gives CDR1 SGHKS, CDR2 YYEKEE (reference sequence). V was cut by 2 bases and J by 7 bases, with 18 bases left in between. CDR3 residues: CASSFPASDRGGYTF. The DNA for the CDR3 is TGTGCCAGCAGCTTCCCTGCCTCTGATCGAGGTGGCTACACCTTC.

The chain has TRBV28 and TRBJ1-5, with a weak D call TRBD1 (6 bases). This CDR3 is built from 15 residues. Germline-derived CDR1 and CDR2 are MDHEN and SYDVKM. The V gene lost 4 bases and the J gene lost 3 bases, with 13 bases spanning the gap. CDR3 residues: CASSSPQGYNQPQHF. Written as DNA, the CDR3 is TGTGCCAGCAGTTCGCCCCAGGGGTACAATCAGCCCCAGCATTTT.

The rearrangement uses TRBV27 and TRBJ2-3; unclear D gene. The CDR3 has 14 amino acids. Germline CDR1 MNHEY, CDR2 SMNVEV (reference sequence). Here the CDR3 reads CASARVRSTDTQYF. CDR3 in DNA: TGTGCAAGCGCGCGAGTTCGAAGCACAGATACGCAGTATTTT.

V usage is TRBV28 and J usage is TRBJ2-1, with no clear D. Germline assignment: CDR1 MDHEN and CDR2 SYDVKM. The CDR3 contains 16 residues. V was clipped by 5 bases and J by 3 bases, with 17 bases between them. CDR3 bases: TGTGCCAGCAGTAAGAACCCCCAGTCAGTCTACAATGAGCAGTTCTTC. Translating it yields CASSKNPQSVYNEQFF.

The chain links TRBV18 to TRBJ2-3, with 10 bases matching TRBD2. The germline CDR1 and CDR2 sequences are KGHSH and LQKENI. Unmatched junction bases numbered 9, after V lost 4 bases and J lost 2 bases. CDR3 length: 17 residues. DNA for the CDR3: TGTGCCAGCTCACTAGGAAGGAGCGGGGGGGCCACAGATACGCAGTATTTT. Its translation: CASSLGRSGGATDTQYF. The complete variable domain, with remaining parts taken from reference TRBV18 and TRBJ2-3, reads NAGVMQNPRHLVRRRGQEARLRCSPMKGHSHVYWYRQLPEEGLKFMVYLQKENIIDESGMPKERFSAEFPKEGPSILRIQQVVRGDSAAYFCASSLGRSGGATDTQYFGPGTRLTVL.

The rearrangement links TRBV6-5 to TRBJ1-2, with a weak D call TRBD1 (5 bases). Trimming left V 8 bases short and J 4 bases short, with 17 bases between. CDR1 is MNHEY, CDR2 SVGAGI, per germline. This CDR3 comprises 14 residues. The DNA of the CDR3 is TGTGCCAGCTCAACAGGAGGGGCAGGCTATGGCTACACCTTC. Encoded protein: CASSTGGAGYGYTF.

V is TRBV7-2 and J is TRBJ2-1; tentatively, D is TRBD2 (6 bases). In germline, CDR1 is SGHTA, CDR2 FQGNSA. The CDR3 consists of 13 residues. The V end lost 5 bases, the J end lost 10 bases, and 15 bases lay between the germline ends. Here the CDR3 reads CASSRFYGGEQFF. The CDR3 region has the DNA TGTGCCAGCAGCCGCTTCTATGGGGGGGAGCAGTTCTTC.

J is TRBJ2-7 and V is TRBV5-1, with TRBD1 matching 8 bases. The CDR3 loop spans 16 amino acids. Trimming cost V 4 bases and J 7 bases; bases outside gene matches: 16. Per germline, CDR1 SGHRS and CDR2 YFSETQ. The CDR3 coding sequence is TGCGCCAGCAGCATTTTCGGGACAGGAAGGATCGAAGAGCAGTACTTC. It translates to CASSIFGTGRIEEQYF.

CDR3 nucleotide sequence: TGTGCCAGCAGCCGAGGGACTAACCCTAATGAGCAGTTCTTC. Amino acid sequence: CASSRGTNPNEQFF. The chain recombines TRBV5-4 with TRBJ2-1; 7 nucleotides line up with TRBD2. V shed 4 bases, J shed 7 bases, and the junction held 8 bases outside the gene matches. The V gene's germline CDR1 is SGHNT and CDR2 YYREEE (reference sequence). This CDR3 spans 14 amino acids.

This rearrangement joins TRBV6-5 to TRBJ2-3; D is perhaps TRBD1 (5 bases). This CDR3 has 15 amino acids. The V end was cut by 3 bases, the J end by 4 bases, with 14 bases between. Germline V gene sequence: CDR1 MNHEY, CDR2 SVGAGI. CDR3 residues: CASSYRSQGPDTQYF. Written as DNA, the CDR3 is TGTGCCAGCAGTTATAGGAGTCAGGGTCCAGATACGCAGTATTTT.

The CDR3 spells CASSYFDFTDTQYF. The CDR3 coding sequence is TGTGCCAGCAGTTATTTCGACTTCACAGATACGCAGTATTTT. This sequence joins TRBV6-6 and TRBJ2-3; D is unresolved. The CDR3 runs to 14 residues. V shed 3 bases and J shed 2 bases, with 9 bases lying between them. CDR1 and CDR2 from the germline V gene are MNHNY and SVGAGI (reference sequence).

The chain links TRBV7-9 to TRBJ2-1; D ambiguous. V was cut by 7 bases and J by 8 bases, with 9 bases left in between. Looked up from germline, CDR1 is SEHNR and CDR2 is FQNEAQ (reference sequence). The CDR3 runs 11 residues. Here the CDR3 reads CASTYMDEQFF. In DNA, the CDR3 is TGTGCCAGCACTTACATGGATGAGCAGTTCTTC.

This chain connects TRBV18 to TRBJ1-6; TRBD1 aligns across 10 bases. The CDR3 contains 17 residues. Germline V lookup: CDR1 KGHSH, CDR2 LQKENI. V lost 2 bases to trimming and J lost 6 bases; unmatched junction nucleotides: 7. The CDR3 here is CASSPFDRGQGNSPLHF. CDR3 nucleotides: TGTGCCAGCTCACCATTCGACAGGGGGCAGGGTAATTCACCCCTCCACTTT.